This T cell receptor beta chain was sequenced in a study of long-term antiretroviral therapy in people with HIV. Broader study findings: HIV repertoires showed narrower CDR3 length ranges than controls. Information on adherence, resistance and therapy changes was unavailable.

This clone has just a few counts. Its cognate antigen is unknown. Trimming removed 4 bases from V and 7 bases from J, with 7 bases in between. Germline CDR1 and CDR2: GTSNPN and SVGIG (reference sequence). The CDR3 covers 11 residues. Running of the v3.0 immunoSEQ assay took place at survey level. Here immunoSEQ multiplex PCR was the method, and the copy in TCRdb shows in-frame clones only, minus some. The repertoire includes approximately 18,000 clones, roughly 80% of them detected once, and approximately 15% sits in the top ten. The clonotype originates from a young man with HIV. The J gene is TRBJ2-2, the V gene TRBV30; TRBD2 might be the D (5 bases). The sequencing used unsorted PBMCs, collected less than 2.2 years before starting antiretroviral therapy. Written as DNA, the CDR3 is TGTGCCTGGACGGGAATCGGGGAGCTGTTTTTT. Translating it yields CAWTGIGELFF. Full variable domain (missing parts from reference TRBV30 and TRBJ2-2): SQTIHQWPATLVQPVGSPLSLECTVEGTSNPNLYWYRQAAGRGLQLLFYSVGIGQISSEVPQNLSASRPQDRQFILSSKKLLLSDSGFYLCAWTGIGELFFGEGSRLTVL.